This TCR beta chain was sequenced during a study of cytomegalovirus exposure and HLA in healthy donors. The primer mix had 60 Vbeta and 13 Jbeta primers. Sequenced by immunoSEQ multiplex PCR; TCRdb stores in-frame clones only, minus some. The table includes around 160,000 clones, roughly 80% detected once. The CDR3 length is 11 residues. CDR1 and CDR2 (germline): SQVTM, ANQGSEA. V lost 7 bases and J lost 9, with 13 bases in between. The rearrangement uses TRBV29-1 and TRBJ2-1, with D possibly matching TRBD1 (6 bases). The receptor's source is a middle-aged man in good health and CMV-seropositive. Material for sequencing was PBMCs. The chain's CDR3 is CSGYRASEQFF. The CDR3, as DNA: TGCAGCGGCTACAGGGCTAGTGAGCAGTTCTTC.